What follows are 5 T cell receptor beta chains derived from one specimen sequenced in a study of beta chain features in type 1 diabetes. Expressed TCRB transcripts were sequenced, since all the RNA that had been isolated was reverse transcribed. Only in-frame clones appear in the TCRdb table, and some are missing; sequencing was by immunoSEQ multiplex PCR. Here the sample spans about 900,000 clones, roughly 15% being singletons. The specimen sequenced was naive CD4+ T cells from blood. These receptors were obtained from a woman aged 18-29 years in good health.

This clone has a handful of counts. The chain uses TRBV7-2 and TRBJ2-7, with 10 bases identical to TRBD2. V was clipped by 5 bases and J by 7 bases; unmatched bases: 14. Germline loops: CDR1 SGHTA, CDR2 FQGNSA. The CDR3 consists of 16 residues. CDR3 amino acids: CASSQESLAGAQEQYF. DNA of the CDR3: TGTGCCAGCAGCCAAGAGAGTCTAGCGGGAGCGCAAGAGCAGTACTTC.

The V and J genes are TRBV4-1 and TRBJ1-2, with D possibly TRBD1 on 5 matching bases. The CDR3 totals 16 residues. With 0 bases removed from V and 3 bases from J, the gap between germline ends came to 14 bases. Germline V gene sequence: CDR1 MGHRA, CDR2 YSYEKL. CDR3 nucleotide sequence: TGCGCCAGCAGCCAAGATGGGGCAGGGCGCGACTATGGCTACACCTTC. Protein product: CASSQDGAGRDYGYTF.

This clone was observed a few times. V gene TRBV19 combines with J gene TRBJ2-5; D could derive from TRBD1 or TRBD2 (5 bases each). CDR3 size: 16 residues. Per germline, CDR1 LNHDA and CDR2 SQIVND (reference sequence). V was cut by 11 bases and J by 5 bases, with 27 bases left in between. CDR3 protein: CASNPGQATRRETQYF. The CDR3, as DNA: TGTGCCTCCAACCCAGGGCAGGCCACCAGGAGGGAGACCCAGTACTTC.

This chain connects TRBV6-5 to TRBJ2-2; D unresolved. The CDR3 covers 12 residues. V lost 8 bases, J lost 2 bases, and 6 bases lay in between. Germline assignment: CDR1 MNHEY and CDR2 SVGAGI. The CDR3 here is CASRSNTGELFF. In DNA form, the CDR3 reads TGTGCCAGCCGATCTAACACCGGGGAGCTGTTTTTT.

This chain connects TRBV7-2 to TRBJ2-7; possibly TRBD2 for D (5 bases). This CDR3 has 15 amino acids. Per germline, CDR1 SGHTA and CDR2 FQGNSA. With 7 bases removed from V and 0 bases from J, the gap between germline ends came to 16 bases. As DNA, the CDR3 is TGTGCCAGCAAGGACTTCAGCGGACTCTCCTACGAGCAGTACTTC. Its translation is CASKDFSGLSYEQYF.